The rows below give T cell receptor beta chains drawn from one sample of a study of a mutant IDH1 vaccine in newly diagnosed glioma. These TCRs' antigens remain unknown. Using immunoSEQ multiplex PCR, the repertoire was profiled, and TCRdb retains in-frame clones only, with some absent. Found here are roughly 64,000 clones, roughly 68% of them singletons; the top ten hold 4.5% to 5%. The specimen comprised PBMCs, sampled from a glioma patient whose treatment included an IDH1 peptide vaccine. The source is a man aged 45-65 years with glioma. CDR3s include the opening cysteine and the closing phenylalanine or tryptophan. A D gene is named only where the DNA matches it firmly. Where a row states a size, it is once, few, many or the class of an expanded clone; other rows omit it.

J: TRBJ2-5
size: NA
length: 14
V: TRBV7-8
D: NA
DNA: TGTGCCAGCAGCTTAGTGCGGGGCCAAGAGACCCAGTACTTC
CDR3: CASSLVRGQETQYF

J: TRBJ2-7
size: NA
length: 11
V: TRBV10-1
D: NA
DNA: TGCGCCAGCAGTGCTGACAAAGAGCAGTACTTC
CDR3: CASSADKEQYF

J: TRBJ2-4
size: NA
length: 15
V: TRBV4-1
D: NA
DNA: TGCGCCAGCAGCCAAGGCCTAGGACAGCTAAACATTCAGTACTTC
CDR3: CASSQGLGQLNIQYF

J: TRBJ2-1
size: NA
length: 15
V: TRBV30
D: NA
DNA: TGTGCCTGTCCAGAATCCGGTAGCTCCTACAATGAGCAGTTCTTC
CDR3: CACPESGSSYNEQFF

J: TRBJ2-7
size: NA
length: 11
V: TRBV2
D: NA
DNA: TGTGCCAGCAGTACCTCTCACGAGCAGTACTTC
CDR3: CASSTSHEQYF

J: TRBJ2-2
size: few
length: 14
V: TRBV4-2
D: TRBD1
DNA: TGTGCCAGCAGCCAAGGGACAGGGGGCCGGGAGCTGTTTTTT
CDR3: CASSQGTGGRELFF

J: TRBJ1-5
size: NA
length: 14
V: TRBV2
D: NA
DNA: TGTGCCAGCAGTGAGGCAGGGAGGGGCCAGCCCCAGCATTTT
CDR3: CASSEAGRGQPQHF

J: TRBJ2-1
size: NA
length: 17
V: TRBV5-4
D: NA
DNA: TGTGCCAGCAGCTTGGACCCCAATCGGGGTAAAAACAATGAGCAGTTCTTC
CDR3: CASSLDPNRGKNNEQFF

J: TRBJ1-1
size: NA
length: 14
V: TRBV6-6
D: TRBD1
DNA: TGTGCCAGCAGTTTGGGACAGGGAAGCACTGAAGCTTTCTTT
CDR3: CASSLGQGSTEAFF

J: TRBJ2-6
size: NA
length: 14
V: TRBV30
D: NA
DNA: TGTGCCTGGAGTGGGAAGGGAGGAGCCAACGTCCTGACTTTC
CDR3: CAWSGKGGANVLTF